This T cell receptor (beta chain) was retrieved from a study of T cell repertoires in cytomegalovirus infection. Overall study context: Well-studied HLA-B-restricted epitopes and recently identified HLA-C-restricted epitopes of CMV were both used in the study. It was the public TCR beta signatures that indicated both CMV infection and matching HLA type.

CDR3 length equals 14 residues. The junction had 6 bases not matched to a gene; V was cut back by 6 bases and J by 4 bases. CDR1 and CDR2 (germline): LNHDA, SQIVND (reference sequence). General study findings and limits: HLA-C-restricted TCR beta clonotypes specific for CMV led the ex vivo response.

TCRdb reprocessed the reads with MiXCR, giving one entry per CDR3 protein. The sample includes about 350,000 distinct CDR3 sequences, roughly 34% of them seen just once. A remark on this clonotype: Its antigen is still unknown.

This rearrangement joins TRBV19 to TRBJ1-1; 9 bases fit TRBD1. The specimen was cultured PBMCs, collected from culture after CMV antigen stimulation. This sequence was found in a human donor in good health (CMV status not recorded). Some clones in this sample may be carry-over from other donors' samples. Here the CDR3 reads CASRAQGAGTEAFF. The CDR3 bases are TGTGCCAGTAGGGCACAGGGGGCAGGCACTGAAGCTTTCTTT.